This T cell receptor beta chain is from a study of preoperative IRX-2 immunotherapy in early breast cancer. Assay used: immunoSEQ multiplex PCR; TCRdb lists only in-frame clones, some missing. The repertoire holds 35,000 to 45,000 clones, with about four fifths as singletons. As to treatment: preoperative locoregional IRX-2 cytokine immunotherapy. Patients received preoperative, locoregional IRX-2 cytokine immunotherapy in a phase Ib study. This clonotype originated in a human donor with breast cancer. Here the sequenced sample was lymph node tissue, taken after IRX-2 immunotherapy.

The CDR3 nucleotides are TGTGCCATCAACCCGGGACAGGGGGCCTACGAGCAGTACTTC. Translation: CAINPGQGAYEQYF. The chain recombines TRBV6-8 with TRBJ2-7; 11 bases map to TRBD1. With V trimmed by 10 bases and J by 2 bases, 7 bases remained unmatched. This CDR3 has 14 residues. From germline, CDR1 is MNHGY and CDR2 SAAAGT.